This T cell receptor (beta chain) was sequenced for a study of shared clonotypes between healthy human individuals. The germline V gene has CDR1 SEHNR and CDR2 FQNEAQ (reference sequence). The CDR3 is 15 amino acids. V gave up 6 bases and J gave up 0 bases; unmatched junction bases: 7. Profiling relied on immunoSEQ multiplex PCR, and the TCRdb table lists in-frame clones only, not all of them. The sample lists about 2 million clones, approximately 94% seen once, with around 1.1% in the top ten. CD45RO-negative cells were positively selected for CCR7, leaving out terminally differentiated effector memory CD45RA+ cells.

Sequencing was performed on naive CD8+ T cells sorted from blood. The chain recombines TRBV7-9 with TRBJ1-2, with 7 bases identical to TRBD1. The origin of this receptor is a man younger than 35 in good health. CDR3 nucleotide sequence: TGTGCCAGCAGTTCCGACAGGGCTACTAACTATGGCTACACCTTC. Its translation: CASSSDRATNYGYTF.